A selection of T cell receptor beta chains follows, all from one sample in a study of response to subunit inactivated influenza vaccine. TCRdb re-analysed the RT-PCR reads in MiXCR, keeping a single row per CDR3 protein. The sample shows about 700,000 distinct CDR3 sequences, around a sixth of them seen only once. Material: PBMCs from blood, obtained 11 to 12 days after vaccination. Source of these receptors: a man between 50 and 59 years old who received an inactivated influenza vaccine. CDR3s include the opening cysteine and the closing phenylalanine or tryptophan. Size values are once, few and many counts, or a class for expanded clones, and some rows have none.

J | size | V | CDR3
TRBJ1-2 | few | TRBV6-2/TRBV6-3 | CASSPLPGQGYYGYTF
TRBJ2-1 | few | TRBV20-1 | CSARVGGQYNNEQFF
TRBJ2-3 | few | TRBV24-1 | CATSDSLTSGGSPVTDTQYF
TRBJ2-7 | - | TRBV6-1 | CAGTRGAAAVAYEQYF
TRBJ1-2 | few | TRBV28 | CASSLPGSSYGYTF
TRBJ1-1 | few | TRBV5-1 | CASSGTGMNTEAFF
TRBJ2-6 | - | TRBV2 | CASSELFGGAGGVTSGANVLTF
TRBJ2-5 | - | TRBV6-2/TRBV6-3 | CASRATGDWETQYF
TRBJ2-7 | many | TRBV7-3 | CASSLGVAGEQEQYF
TRBJ2-3 | few | TRBV25-1 | CASSESHKSDTQYF
TRBJ2-2 | - | TRBV7-6 | CASSPPGQGGGELFF
TRBJ2-7 | few | TRBV15 | CATSLQGSQYEQYF
TRBJ2-2 | - | TRBV7-6 | CASSLHFAGELFF
TRBJ2-3 | - | TRBV7-2 | CASSLRLAGGADTQYF
TRBJ2-3 | many | TRBV10-3 | CAISESRGADTQYF
TRBJ2-4 | once | TRBV6-1 | CASSPLGSGRAWKRNIQYF
TRBJ2-1 | - | TRBV28 | CASNAPSGRALVQFF
TRBJ2-1 | few | TRBV5-1 | CASSLGQDWKYNEQFF
TRBJ2-7 | - | TRBV18 | CASSPGTGKSYEQYF
TRBJ2-3 | - | TRBV5-1 | CASSLGNGGFKDTQYF
TRBJ1-2 | - | TRBV29-1 | CSVEPGQGAGGYTF
TRBJ2-5 | few | TRBV7-2 | CASSPHRRTETQYF
TRBJ2-7 | - | TRBV12-3/TRBV12-4 | CASRPTSGGAYEQYF
TRBJ2-7 | - | TRBV5-1 | CASSSQGFYEQYF
TRBJ2-1 | few | TRBV12-3/TRBV12-4 | CASSLSTRGQFF
TRBJ2-3 | few | TRBV7-9 | CASSTGPLGGDTQYF
TRBJ2-1 | - | TRBV15 | CATSIDRANNEQFF
TRBJ1-3 | few | TRBV12-3/TRBV12-4 | CASSLVDSGNTIYF
TRBJ2-5 | once | TRBV5-8 | CASSSRTSGDQETQYF
TRBJ1-2 | few | TRBV5-1 | CASSPSGVGGYTF
TRBJ1-5 | - | TRBV11-2 | CASSLISAGTPDQPQHF
TRBJ2-7 | - | TRBV11-2 | CASSLGAGGYHEQYF
TRBJ2-7 | few | TRBV20-1 | CSARLQGIEQYF
TRBJ2-7 | - | TRBV29-1 | CSVEAGTATGEQYF
TRBJ2-6 | few | TRBV5-1 | CASSLGQAGANVLTF
TRBJ2-2 | - | TRBV30 | CAGTGGTGELFF
TRBJ2-2 | few | TRBV2 | CASSEGLGRDTGELFF
TRBJ1-1 | - | TRBV20-1 | CSAASGNTEAFF
TRBJ2-7 | few | TRBV20-1 | CSARASTTTLTYEQYF
TRBJ2-1 | - | TRBV6-1 | CASKKGGGQGHNEQFF
TRBJ2-7 | - | TRBV28 | CASSTPGQGLAYEQYF
TRBJ2-1 | few | TRBV7-2 | CASSFRSGEQFF
TRBJ1-5 | - | TRBV18 | CASSPSDRQPQHF
TRBJ2-1 | many | TRBV6-6 | CASSRGLYNEQFF
TRBJ1-1 | many | TRBV7-2 | CASSWTGMNTEAFF
TRBJ2-7 | - | TRBV20-1 | CSALTDYYEQYF
TRBJ2-3 | - | TRBV10-1 | CASSEGTRGTDTQYF
TRBJ2-3 | few | TRBV5-1 | CASSLRETDTQYF